The 22 T cell receptor beta chains below were found in one sample sequenced in a study of T cell repertoires in cytomegalovirus infection. TCRdb ran MiXCR on the reads and lists one entry per CDR3 protein. The sample consists of a few hundred thousand distinct CDR3 sequences, about 42% of them appearing once. Antigen specificity for these receptors is unknown. The input for sequencing was cultured PBMCs, taken from culture after CMV antigen stimulation. Receptors were obtained from a human donor in good health (CMV status not recorded). Some clones in this sample may be carry-over from other donors' samples.

The rearrangement links TRBV6-1 to TRBJ1-6; 7 bases agree with TRBD1. This CDR3 contains 15 residues. After removal of 6 bases from V and 6 bases from J, the junction contained 8 bases not matched to a gene. CDR1 and CDR2 (germline): MNHNS, SASEGT. The CDR3 sequence is CASRGRDSGNSPLHF. The CDR3 nucleotides read TGTGCCAGCAGGGGAAGGGACAGTGGTAATTCACCCCTCCACTTT.

The chain links TRBV27 to TRBJ2-5; D unclear. CDR3 length: 16 residues. Between the trimmed V and J ends, which lost 2 bases and 2 bases, there was a span of 15 bases. Germline CDR1 and CDR2: MNHEY and SMNVEV (reference sequence). As DNA, the CDR3 is TGTGCCAGCAGTTTAAGACCATTTACGGAGCAAGAGACCCAGTACTTC. Protein sequence: CASSLRPFTEQETQYF.

This clonotype was counted only a few times. In nucleotides, the CDR3 is TGCAGCGCTCAGGACAGGGGAGATCGTGAAAAACTGTTTTTT. Translated, it gives CSAQDRGDREKLFF. The J gene is TRBJ1-4, the V gene TRBV29-1; TRBD1 agrees at 9 bases. The CDR3 extends over 14 amino acids. Looked up from germline, CDR1 is SQVTM and CDR2 is ANQGSEA. Trimming took 7 bases from V and 7 from J; bases not matched to a gene: 10.

This chain joins TRBV12-3 or TRBV12-4 and TRBJ1-6; D perhaps matches TRBD1 (5 bases). V gave up 3 bases and J gave up 2 bases, with 11 bases separating them. There are 16 residues in the CDR3. The CDR3 protein is CASSLGRRAYNSPLHF. In DNA form, the CDR3 reads TGTGCCAGCAGTTTGGGACGGAGGGCCTATAATTCACCCCTCCACTTT.

V usage is TRBV18 and J usage is TRBJ2-1; D may be TRBD1 or TRBD2 (5 bases each). V lost 4 bases and J 0 bases, leaving 10 bases between the germline ends. CDR3 length equals 15 residues. Germline lookup yields CDR1 KGHSH and CDR2 LQKENI. The DNA for the CDR3 is TGTGCCAGCTCACGGGACGGGTACTCCTACAATGAGCAGTTCTTC. This codes for CASSRDGYSYNEQFF.

The gene calls are TRBV5-1 and TRBJ2-1, with D possibly matching TRBD2 (5 bases). The CDR3 runs to 15 residues. With 2 bases removed from V and 2 bases from J, the gap between germline ends came to 11 bases. The germline gives CDR1 SGHRS, CDR2 YFSETQ. The CDR3 DNA reads as TGCGCCAGCAGCTTCCAGGCGGGCACCTACAATGAGCAGTTCTTC. Amino acids: CASSFQAGTYNEQFF.

This clonotype was observed a handful of times. The chain joins TRBV7-2 to TRBJ2-3; no clear D. V was clipped by 0 bases and J by 2 bases, with 12 bases between them. The CDR3 runs 16 residues. Germline values: CDR1 SGHTA, CDR2 FQGNSA. The CDR3 spells CASSLALPGLTDTQYF. As DNA, the CDR3 is TGTGCCAGCAGCTTAGCGCTACCCGGGCTCACAGATACGCAGTATTTT.

The chain employs TRBV20-1 and TRBJ1-2; TRBD1 might be the D (5 bases). V lost 0 bases and J 8 bases, leaving 25 bases between the germline ends. Germline CDR1 and CDR2: DFQATT and SNEGSKA (reference sequence). The CDR3 runs 17 residues. The CDR3 bases are TGCAGTGCTAGAGATCCCTTGGTGGACACGGGGCGAGGGGGCTACACCTTC. Its translation: CSARDPLVDTGRGGYTF.

This clonotype turned up a few times. The chain couples TRBV5-5 to TRBJ1-5; D gene unclear. The CDR3 consists of 13 residues. Germline CDR1 SGHKS, CDR2 YYEKEE (reference sequence). V was pared by 0 bases and J by 5 bases, with 6 bases between. DNA for the CDR3: TGTGCCAGCAGCTTGGGGCCCGATCAGCCCCAGCATTTT. Its protein is CASSLGPDQPQHF.

This clonotype came up many times. The chain carries TRBV18 and TRBJ2-3; 10 nucleotides line up with TRBD2. Looked up from germline, CDR1 is KGHSH and CDR2 is LQKENI. The CDR3 covers 16 residues. V was pared by 3 bases and J by 4 bases, with 7 bases of the junction left unmatched. The CDR3: CASSPSGAGGADTQYF. In nucleotides, the CDR3 is TGTGCCAGCTCACCTTCCGGAGCGGGAGGGGCAGATACGCAGTATTTT.

This clonotype was observed a single time. This chain connects TRBV18 to TRBJ2-2; D call uncertain. Trimming left V 2 bases short and J 7 bases short, with 11 bases between. The CDR3 spans 14 residues. The germline V gene has CDR1 KGHSH and CDR2 LQKENI. The CDR3 DNA follows: TGTGCCAGCTCACCAGCGGCCCACGACGGGGAGCTGTTTTTT. Encoded protein: CASSPAAHDGELFF.

CDR3 DNA sequence: TGTGCCAGCAGTTACGGGACTAGCGTAACCTACGAGCAGTACTTC. Its translation: CASSYGTSVTYEQYF. The V call is TRBV6-2 or TRBV6-3, the J call TRBJ2-7, with 10 bases fitting TRBD2. The CDR3 length is 15 residues. With 2 bases clipped from V and 2 bases from J, the junction kept 3 bases outside the gene matches. Per the germline V gene, CDR1 is MNHEY and CDR2 is SVGEGT.

This sequence joins TRBV20-1 and TRBJ2-1; 7 nucleotides match TRBD2. Germline lookup yields CDR1 DFQATT and CDR2 SNEGSKA (reference sequence). The J segment lost 3 bases and the V segment lost 6 bases, leaving 8 bases of the junction unmatched. The CDR3 is made up of 14 amino acids. DNA for the CDR3: TGCAGTGCCCTGCGGGAGATTTTCTACAATGAGCAGTTCTTC. Its translation: CSALREIFYNEQFF.

This clonotype was counted between two and nine times. This chain uses TRBV6-1 with TRBJ2-5; the D is unclear. This CDR3 comprises 12 residues. The germline gives CDR1 MNHNS, CDR2 SASEGT. Trimming took off 8 bases at V and 5 bases at J, with 12 bases between the two ends. The CDR3 sequence is CASGRAEETQYF. The CDR3 DNA reads as TGTGCCAGCGGAAGGGCGGAGGAGACCCAGTACTTC.

The chain uses TRBV20-1 and TRBJ1-1; tentatively, D is TRBD1 (6 bases). The CDR3 runs to 15 residues. Trimming pared 1 base from V and 7 bases from J, leaving 19 bases between. Germline CDR1 and CDR2: DFQATT and SNEGSKA (reference sequence). CDR3 region: CSARVSGAGVGEAFF. DNA for the CDR3: TGCAGTGCTAGAGTTTCAGGGGCGGGGGTTGGTGAAGCTTTCTTT.

There are a few counts of this clonotype. This chain connects TRBV7-2 to TRBJ2-3; D is undetermined. Trimming took off 5 bases at V and 1 base at J, with 13 bases between the two ends. Germline CDR1 is SGHTA and CDR2 is FQGNSA. The CDR3 runs to 15 residues. This chain's CDR3 is CASSPLGVGTDTQYF. CDR3 DNA sequence: TGTGCCAGCAGCCCCCTAGGCGTTGGCACAGATACGCAGTATTTT.

This clonotype was counted only a few times. V gene TRBV11-2 combines with J gene TRBJ1-1; D remains ambiguous. Trimming left V 0 bases short and J 0 bases short, with 8 bases between. The CDR3 contains 15 residues. Germline-derived CDR1 and CDR2 are SGHAT and FQNNGV. Here the CDR3 DNA reads TGTGCCAGCAGCTTAGAGAGGGCTATGAACACTGAAGCTTTCTTT. This translates into CASSLERAMNTEAFF.

The J gene is TRBJ2-1, the V gene TRBV24-1; D gene ambiguous. Germline assignment: CDR1 KGHDR and CDR2 SFDVKD. V dropped 3 bases and J dropped 6 bases, with 8 bases sitting between them. The CDR3 is made up of 13 amino acids. CDR3 sequence reads: CATSDGQVNEQFF. Written as DNA, the CDR3 is TGTGCCACCAGTGATGGGCAGGTCAATGAGCAGTTCTTC.

The CDR3 DNA follows: TGCAGTGGTACTGCGACTAGCGGGAACTACGAGCAGTACTTC. Encoded protein: CSGTATSGNYEQYF. V is TRBV20-1 and J is TRBJ2-7; 11 bases align to TRBD2. The ends lost 7 bases at V and 3 bases at J; junction bases unmatched: 8. This CDR3 contains 14 residues. Per the germline V gene, CDR1 is DFQATT and CDR2 is SNEGSKA (reference sequence).

This chain joins TRBV10-2 and TRBJ2-7; 7 bases agree with TRBD2. Germline CDR1 WSHSY, CDR2 SAAADI. The CDR3 is made up of 16 amino acids. Trimming removed 0 bases from V and 7 bases from J; junction bases left unmatched: 12. In DNA, the CDR3 is TGCGCCAGCAGTGAGTCTCGTCGGAGCGGGATAGAAGAGCAGTACTTC. Translation: CASSESRRSGIEEQYF.

This clonotype turned up a few times. The chain recombines TRBV12-3 or TRBV12-4 with TRBJ1-6, with a possible D match to TRBD1 (6 bases). Trimming shortened V by 7 bases and J by 0 bases, and 22 bases separated the two germline ends. This CDR3 spans 19 amino acids. The DNA of the CDR3 is TGTGCCAGCACTATAGTAGGGGGACGGCGGAGCTCCTATAATTCACCCCTCCACTTT. As protein: CASTIVGGRRSSYNSPLHF.

The chain employs TRBV10-1 and TRBJ1-2; possibly TRBD1 for D (5 bases). The ends were cut back, 6 bases at V and 4 bases at J, with 12 bases in the middle. The V gene's germline CDR1 is WNHNN and CDR2 SYGVQD (reference sequence). The CDR3 has 13 amino acids. CDR3 DNA sequence: TGCGCCAGCAGGTCCCGGGACGTCTATGGCTACACCTTC. Protein sequence: CASRSRDVYGYTF.